This TCR beta chain originates from a study of T cells in Graves' hyperthyroidism and ophthalmopathy. The study's findings and limits: In the blood, most expanded thyroid clonotypes above 0.001 appeared as well.

The cohort's ophthalmopathy patients, a group with duration under 3 months, had a Clinical Activity Score of at least 3 and a NOSPECS grade of at least 4. Many counts were recorded for this clonotype. Its antigen is undetermined. TCR beta CDR3 regions were amplified from RNA. TCR CDR3 underwent first-round RT-PCR with the HTBI primer set. MiXCR was run by TCRdb on the multiplex PCR reads, yielding one entry per CDR3 protein. The data contain a few hundred thousand distinct CDR3 sequences, around 15% of them seen just once; the ten biggest clones take up 2.5% to 4%. Sequencing was performed on blood. The origin of this receptor is a woman between 35 and 50 years old with Graves' ophthalmopathy.

In DNA, the CDR3 is TGTGCCAGCAGCTTGCTTTTGGGGGAACACACTGAAGCTTTCTTT. Translation: CASSLLLGEHTEAFF. The chain couples TRBV5-5 to TRBJ1-1, with a weak D call TRBD1 (5 bases). This CDR3 has 15 residues. CDR1 is SGHKS and CDR2 is YYEKEE in the germline V gene (reference sequence). Between the trimmed V and J ends, which lost 1 base and 3 bases, there was a span of 13 bases.